A single sample gave rise to the 23 T cell receptor beta chains below, sequenced in a study of response to subunit inactivated influenza vaccine. Using its own MiXCR run on the RT-PCR reads, TCRdb lists one record per CDR3 protein. The sample lists about 520,000 distinct CDR3 sequences, about 25% occurring once. The sample in question was CD4+ T cells sorted from PBMCs, obtained roughly 5 days after vaccination. These receptors were taken from a man aged 50-60 years who received an inactivated influenza vaccine.

V gene TRBV28 combines with J gene TRBJ2-2; perhaps TRBD1 as D (6 bases). Germline assignment: CDR1 MDHEN and CDR2 SYDVKM. Trimming took off 1 base at V and 5 bases at J, with 14 bases between the two ends. The CDR3 length is 16 residues. CDR3 region: CASSLSGQGGTGELFF. CDR3 bases: TGTGCCAGCAGTTTATCGGGTCAAGGGGGAACCGGGGAGCTGTTTTTT.

The chain carries TRBV30 and TRBJ1-5, with D maybe TRBD1 (5 bases). Germline V gene data show CDR1 as GTSNPN and CDR2 as SVGIG (reference sequence). With 2 bases removed from V and 6 bases from J, the gap between germline ends came to 11 bases. This CDR3 contains 13 residues. CDR3 bases: TGTGCCTGGAGTCGGGGGACGGGTCAGCCCCAGCATTTT. Its translation is CAWSRGTGQPQHF.

This clonotype has more than one count but fewer than ten. This chain links TRBV6-2 or TRBV6-3 with TRBJ2-7; D call uncertain. The CDR3 is 9 residues long. The V gene's germline CDR1 is MNHEY and CDR2 SVGEGT. Trimming took 7 bases from V and 6 from J, leaving 4 bases between them. The CDR3 bases are TGTGCCAGCACGTGCGAGCAGTACTTC. Its translation is CASTCEQYF.

This clonotype was seen more than once but under ten times. The rearrangement uses TRBV2 and TRBJ2-7, with 8 bases aligning to TRBD1. Losses at the gene ends were 6 bases for V and 6 bases for J; bases not matched to a gene: 10. The CDR3 is 14 residues long. In germline, CDR1 is SNHLY, CDR2 FYNNEI. The CDR3 reads CASSLMATGAEQYF. Here the CDR3 DNA reads TGTGCCAGCAGCTTGATGGCGACAGGGGCCGAGCAGTACTTC.

V is TRBV4-3 and J is TRBJ2-2; TRBD1 matches 7 bases. J lost 5 bases, V lost 6 bases, and 9 bases had no gene match. The CDR3 covers 15 residues. The germline V gene encodes CDR1 LGHNA and CDR2 YSLEER. CDR3 region: CASRGTVGSTGELFF. The CDR3 nucleotides are TGCGCCAGCAGAGGGACAGTCGGGTCTACCGGGGAGCTGTTTTTT.

This clonotype showed up just a few times. V is TRBV5-6 and J is TRBJ2-1; 12 nucleotides agree with TRBD2. Germline values: CDR1 SGHDT, CDR2 YYEEEE. Trimming cost V 1 base and J 6 bases; bases outside gene matches: 5. This CDR3 has 16 residues. The DNA of the CDR3 is TGTGCCAGCAGCTTGAGGGTGACTAGCGGGAGCAATGAGCAGTTCTTC. Protein: CASSLRVTSGSNEQFF.

The rearrangement joins TRBV6-1 to TRBJ2-7; 9 positions match TRBD2. The CDR3 totals 14 residues. CDR1 is MNHNS and CDR2 is SASEGT in the germline V gene. V lost 7 bases to trimming and J lost 1 base; unmatched junction nucleotides: 5. The CDR3 DNA follows: TGTGCCAGCAAAAAACTAGCGGGTTCCTACGAGCAGTACTTC. It encodes CASKKLAGSYEQYF.

In its sample, this clonotype was seen a few times. The chain joins TRBV7-9 to TRBJ1-2, with 7 bases matching TRBD1. J was trimmed by 4 bases and V by 0 bases; bases with no gene match: 2. The V gene's germline CDR1 is SEHNR and CDR2 FQNEAQ (reference sequence). The CDR3 totals 14 residues. In DNA form, the CDR3 reads TGTGCCAGCAGCTTAGCTACAGGGGTCTATGGCTACACCTTC. Translation: CASSLATGVYGYTF.

This clonotype showed up many times. The chain recombines TRBV12-3 or TRBV12-4 with TRBJ1-3; D uncertain. CDR3 length: 12 amino acids. The V and J ends lost 6 bases and 1 base respectively, with 4 bases between them. The CDR3 loop reads CASSHSGNTIYF. The CDR3 coding sequence is TGTGCCAGCAGCCATTCTGGAAACACCATATATTTT.

This chain joins TRBV28 and TRBJ1-1; TRBD1 agrees at 9 bases. The trim removed 7 bases at V and 5 bases at J, leaving 11 bases unmatched. The germline V gene has CDR1 MDHEN and CDR2 SYDVKM. CDR3 length equals 15 residues. CDR3 protein: CASKLGTGGRTEAFF. The DNA of the CDR3 is TGTGCCAGCAAATTGGGAACAGGGGGCAGGACTGAAGCTTTCTTT.

This clonotype was observed a handful of times. DNA of the CDR3: TGTGCCAGCAGTGTTAAGGGGAACACTGAAGCTTTCTTT. Translation: CASSVKGNTEAFF. The genes are TRBV12-3 or TRBV12-4 and TRBJ1-1; no definite D call. This CDR3 is built from 13 residues. Trimming removed 5 bases at V and 1 base at J, with 8 bases between.

The sample holds many counts of this clonotype. The V and J genes are TRBV7-2 and TRBJ2-7; D is perhaps TRBD1 or TRBD2 (5 bases each). CDR3 length: 16 amino acids. With 1 base removed from V and 0 bases from J, the gap between germline ends came to 13 bases. Germline values: CDR1 SGHTA, CDR2 FQGNSA. CDR3 loop: CASSLVSGGGSYEQYF. The CDR3 DNA sequence: TGTGCCAGCAGCTTAGTTTCCGGTGGGGGCTCCTACGAGCAGTACTTC.

The chain is built from TRBV6-1 and TRBJ2-5; tentative D call: TRBD1 (5 bases). V lost 7 bases, J lost 7 bases, and 22 bases lay in between. The CDR3 has 15 residues. The V gene's germline CDR1 is MNHNS and CDR2 SASEGT. The CDR3 coding sequence is TGTGCCAGCACCCCCGGGCAAGACAGTATAGGGACCCAGTACTTC. Translating gives CASTPGQDSIGTQYF.

The J gene is TRBJ2-7, the V gene TRBV10-3; TRBD2 aligns across 9 bases. Unmatched junction bases numbered 2, after V lost 8 bases and J lost 0 bases. The CDR3 loop spans 13 amino acids. The germline gives CDR1 ENHRY, CDR2 SYGVKD. The CDR3 coding sequence is TGTGCCATCCTAGCGGGGAGCTCCTACGAGCAGTACTTC. It specifies CAILAGSSYEQYF.

The chain is built from TRBV18 and TRBJ2-1, with TRBD1 identical over 10 bases. The CDR3 contains 16 residues. The V gene's germline CDR1 is KGHSH and CDR2 LQKENI. Trimming at V came to 2 bases and at J to 7 bases, leaving 8 bases not matched to a gene. Written as DNA, the CDR3 is TGTGCCAGCTCACCAAGCCTTGGACAGGGGGGAAATGAGCAGTTCTTC. Its protein product is CASSPSLGQGGNEQFF.

In this sample, this clonotype turned up a few times. The V and J genes are TRBV5-1 and TRBJ2-3, with 9 bases identical to TRBD1. The length of the CDR3 is 15 residues. V gave up 3 bases and J gave up 3 bases; unmatched junction bases: 5. Germline loops: CDR1 SGHRS, CDR2 YFSETQ. CDR3 amino acids: CASSWGDRETDTQYF. The CDR3 DNA follows: TGCGCCAGCAGCTGGGGGGACAGGGAAACAGATACGCAGTATTTT.

The chain is built from TRBV19 and TRBJ2-3; 8 bases agree with TRBD2. This CDR3 has 14 residues. Germline CDR1 LNHDA, CDR2 SQIVND (reference sequence). V shed 9 bases and J 0 bases; nucleotides not matched to a gene: 5. The CDR3 loop reads CASRLAPSTDTQYF. The CDR3 nucleotides read TGTGCCAGCCGACTAGCGCCTAGCACAGATACGCAGTATTTT.

This clonotype was seen ten or more times. The rearrangement joins TRBV6-1 to TRBJ1-1; 9 bases are shared with TRBD1. CDR3 size: 15 residues. V lost 5 bases and J lost 1; bases outside the gene matches: 5. Germline CDR1 and CDR2: MNHNS and SASEGT. The CDR3 coding sequence is TGTGCCAGCAGTACGACAGGGGGAACGAACACTGAAGCTTTCTTT. It specifies CASSTTGGTNTEAFF.

This clonotype was recorded only once. The chain recombines TRBV20-1 with TRBJ2-7; D is unresolved. This CDR3 contains 11 residues. The V and J ends lost 2 bases and 9 bases respectively, with 11 bases between them. Germline lookup yields CDR1 DFQATT and CDR2 SNEGSKA (reference sequence). The CDR3: CSARTDGPQYF. The CDR3 nucleotides are TGCAGTGCTAGAACGGACGGACCGCAGTACTTC.

The chain combines TRBV20-1 with TRBJ2-1, with 10 positions matching TRBD2. The germline V gene has CDR1 DFQATT and CDR2 SNEGSKA (reference sequence). The V and J ends lost 4 bases and 8 bases, in that order; junction bases with no gene match: 14. The CDR3 runs 16 residues. The CDR3 reads CSATDSGRSTGDEQFF. Written as DNA, the CDR3 is TGCAGTGCTACGGATAGCGGGAGGTCCACAGGCGATGAGCAGTTCTTC.

This CDR3 is CASSQVLGTPYGYTF. The CDR3 DNA follows: TGTGCCAGCAGCCAAGTCCTCGGGACGCCGTATGGCTACACCTTC. The genes are TRBV3-1 and TRBJ1-2; a weak D match, TRBD1 (5 bases). The CDR3 is 15 residues long. The germline CDR1 and CDR2 sequences are LGHDT and YNNKEL (reference sequence). V gave up 1 base and J gave up 5 bases, with 14 bases separating them.

This chain uses TRBV7-2 with TRBJ2-7, with 10 nucleotides matching TRBD2. Looked up from germline, CDR1 is SGHTA and CDR2 is FQGNSA. CDR3 size: 14 residues. Trimming took 2 bases from V and 7 from J; bases not matched to a gene: 5. The CDR3 sequence is CASSLSPSGSEQYF. CDR3 DNA sequence: TGTGCCAGCAGCTTAAGTCCTAGCGGGAGTGAGCAGTACTTC.

The rearrangement uses TRBV2 and TRBJ1-2; no clear D. The CDR3 is 12 amino acids. V gave up 7 bases and J gave up 2 bases, with 8 bases separating them. The V gene's germline CDR1 is SNHLY and CDR2 FYNNEI. The CDR3 loop is CASMEANYGYTF. The DNA for the CDR3 is TGTGCCAGCATGGAGGCGAACTATGGCTACACCTTC. Full variable domain (outside the CDR3, taken from reference TRBV2 and TRBJ1-2): EPEVTQTPSHQVTQMGQEVILRCVPISNHLYFYWYRQILGQKVEFLVSFYNNEISEKSEIFDDQFSVERPDGSNFTLKIRSTKLEDSAMYFCASMEANYGYTFGSGTRLTVV.